Described below is a single TCR beta chain sequence and its context. The data were taken from a study of regulatory T cells in long-lasting Graves disease. Investigators prepared the TCR beta libraries by applying iRepertoire HTBI primers and Arm-PCR of CDR3 regions. MiXCR, applied by TCRdb to the multiplex PCR reads, yields one record per CDR3 protein. The sample has about 330,000 distinct CDR3 sequences, around 15% seen once. The time point here: newly diagnosed GD, antithyroid drugs for less than 3 months. From PBMCs, RNA was extracted and then used to make the TCR library. This CDR3 has 12 amino acids. The V and J ends lost 6 bases and 13 bases respectively, with 16 bases between them. This sample was shared with a second study, whose subject was T cells in Graves' hyperthyroidism and ophthalmopathy. That paper adds: Researchers defined stable Graves' hyperthyroidism as no ophthalmopathy progression within 18 months.

The V and J genes are TRBV12-3 or TRBV12-4 and TRBJ2-1, with D perhaps TRBD1 or TRBD2 (5 bases each). This sequence was found in a woman between 18 and 30 years old with Graves disease. The sample consisted of peripheral blood mononuclear cells (PBMCs), taken at new diagnosis, from a patient treated with antithyroid drugs. CDR3 loop: CASSRSRDVQFF. The CDR3 coding sequence is TGTGCCAGCAGCCGAAGCCGGGACGTCCAGTTCTTC.